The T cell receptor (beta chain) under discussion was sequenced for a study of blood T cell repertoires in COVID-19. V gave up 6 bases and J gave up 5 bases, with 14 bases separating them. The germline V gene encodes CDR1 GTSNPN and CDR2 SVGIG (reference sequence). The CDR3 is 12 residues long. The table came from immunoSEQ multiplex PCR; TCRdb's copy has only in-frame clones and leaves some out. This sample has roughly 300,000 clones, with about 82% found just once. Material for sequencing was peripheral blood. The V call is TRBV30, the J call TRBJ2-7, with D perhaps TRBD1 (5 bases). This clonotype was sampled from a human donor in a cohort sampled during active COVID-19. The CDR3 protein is CACLKGPNEQYF. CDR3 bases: TGTGCCTGCCTGAAGGGGCCAAACGAGCAGTACTTC.